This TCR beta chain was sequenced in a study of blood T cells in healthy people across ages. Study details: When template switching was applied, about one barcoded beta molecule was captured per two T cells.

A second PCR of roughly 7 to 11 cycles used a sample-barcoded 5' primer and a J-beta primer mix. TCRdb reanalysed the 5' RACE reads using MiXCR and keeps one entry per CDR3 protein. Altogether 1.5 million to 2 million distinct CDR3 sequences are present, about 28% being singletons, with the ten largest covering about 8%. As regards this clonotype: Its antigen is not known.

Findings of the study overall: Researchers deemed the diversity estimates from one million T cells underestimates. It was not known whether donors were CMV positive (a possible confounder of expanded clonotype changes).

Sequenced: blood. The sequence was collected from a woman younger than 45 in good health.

The CDR3 reads CASSLRPSGAYNEQFF. The CDR3 region has the DNA TGTGCCAGCAGCCTGCGACCTAGCGGGGCCTACAATGAGCAGTTCTTC. The chain couples TRBV7-2 to TRBJ2-1, with 9 nucleotides matching TRBD2. The V gene end was trimmed by 5 bases and the J gene end by 2 bases; junction bases not matched to a gene: 7. This CDR3 is built from 16 residues. CDR1 and CDR2 (germline): SGHTA, FQGNSA.